The 13 T cell receptor beta chains reported below all come from one sample, sequenced in a study of shared clonotypes between healthy human individuals. Measured with immunoSEQ multiplex PCR; TCRdb has only the in-frame clones, and not every one. The sample lists around 1,900,000 clones; around 93% were seen once. The naive CD8 fraction comprised CD45RO-negative cells positively selected for CCR7 and excluded terminally differentiated effector memory CD45RA+ cells. The sequencing sample was made of naive CD8+ T cells from PBMCs. These receptors were collected from a man younger than 35 in good health. Some clones in this sample may be carry-over from other donors' samples.

Comment on this clone: Different DNA sequences within this sample yield the same CDR3. The chain links TRBV11-2 to TRBJ2-2; D is unresolved. Germline V gene data show CDR1 as SGHAT and CDR2 as FQNNGV. This CDR3 contains 11 residues. Between the trimmed V and J ends, which lost 5 bases and 6 bases, there was a span of 4 bases. The CDR3 region is CASSRPGELFF. The CDR3 coding sequence is TGTGCCAGCAGCCGTCCCGGGGAGCTGTTTTTT.

The genes are TRBV6-1 and TRBJ1-2; possible D gene TRBD1, 5 bases. Germline-derived CDR1 and CDR2 are MNHNS and SASEGT. The CDR3 is 14 amino acids. With 1 base removed from V and 3 bases from J, the gap between germline ends came to 9 bases. The CDR3 region is CASSEVRADYGYTF. CDR3 nucleotide sequence: TGTGCCAGCAGTGAAGTCAGGGCGGACTATGGCTACACCTTC.

The chain is built from TRBV4-3 and TRBJ2-7; D is perhaps TRBD1 (6 bases). CDR3 length: 17 amino acids. The V and J ends lost 3 bases and 5 bases respectively, with 23 bases between them. Germline assignment: CDR1 LGHNA and CDR2 YSLEER. The CDR3 loop reads CASSHRILRGAGDEQYF. The CDR3 nucleotides read TGCGCCAGCAGCCATCGAATCTTAAGGGGCGCAGGGGACGAGCAGTACTTC.

The chain combines TRBV15 with TRBJ2-1; D uncertain. Looked up from germline, CDR1 is LNHNV and CDR2 is YYDKDF (reference sequence). The V end lost 3 bases, the J end lost 6 bases, and 6 bases lay between the germline ends. The CDR3 loop spans 12 amino acids. CDR3 sequence (DNA): TGTGCCACCAGCAGCACAGCCAATGAGCAGTTCTTC. Encoded protein: CATSSTANEQFF.

The chain couples TRBV7-9 to TRBJ1-1; unclear D gene. CDR1 and CDR2 (germline): SEHNR, FQNEAQ (reference sequence). V lost 5 bases and J 0 bases, leaving 13 bases between the germline ends. This CDR3 spans 15 amino acids. CDR3 coding DNA: TGTGCCAGCAGCCACCTCGGAGCCCTGAACACTGAAGCTTTCTTT. Protein sequence: CASSHLGALNTEAFF.

The gene calls are TRBV9 and TRBJ2-1; D perhaps matches TRBD2 (6 bases). Germline V CDR1 and CDR2: SGDLS, YYNGEE. The CDR3 sequence is 16 residues long. V was trimmed by 0 bases and J by 2 bases, leaving 12 bases between them. DNA for the CDR3: TGTGCCAGCAGCGTAGACGCGACTAGTCCCTACAATGAGCAGTTCTTC. Protein: CASSVDATSPYNEQFF. The full variable domain, in which reference TRBV9 and TRBJ2-1 provide the parts outside the CDR3, is DSGVTQTPKHLITATGQRVTLRCSPRSGDLSVYWYQQSLDQGLQFLIQYYNGEERAKGNILERFSAQQFPDLHSELNLSSLELGDSALYFCASSVDATSPYNEQFFGPGTRLTVL.

The genes are TRBV14 and TRBJ2-3, with 11 bases lining up with TRBD2. In germline, CDR1 is SGHDN, CDR2 FVKESK. CDR3 length: 17 residues. V gave up 2 bases and J gave up 8 bases; unmatched junction bases: 12. CDR3 region: CASSQLSSGRRHGTQYF. The CDR3 DNA reads TGTGCCAGCAGCCAACTATCTAGCGGGAGGAGGCATGGTACGCAGTATTTT.

CDR3: CASSQGGTPNYGYTF. The DNA of the CDR3 is TGCGCCAGCAGCCAAGGTGGGACCCCTAACTATGGCTACACCTTC. J is TRBJ1-2 and V is TRBV4-1, with D possibly being TRBD1 (5 bases). This CDR3 is 15 amino acids long. Germline CDR1 reads MGHRA; CDR2 reads YSYEKL. Deletions cut 1 base from V and 0 bases from J, with 9 bases between.

The chain uses TRBV30 and TRBJ1-2; D uncertain. Germline CDR1 GTSNPN, CDR2 SVGIG (reference sequence). Between the trimmed V and J ends, which lost 5 bases and 2 bases, there was a span of 9 bases. The CDR3 loop spans 12 amino acids. CDR3 in amino acids: CAWGIGNYGYTF. The DNA of the CDR3 is TGTGCCTGGGGGATAGGCAACTATGGCTACACCTTC.

V gene TRBV25-1 combines with J gene TRBJ2-1, with 13 bases that match TRBD2. Germline V gives CDR1 MGHDK, CDR2 SYGVNS. Trimming cost V 8 bases and J 9 bases; bases outside gene matches: 4. The CDR3 contains 13 residues. The CDR3 bases are TGTGCCAGCCGGACTAGCGGGAGAGCTGAGCAGTTCTTC. The encoded protein is CASRTSGRAEQFF.

This chain connects TRBV7-8 to TRBJ2-3, with D tentatively TRBD2 (6 bases). V was clipped by 5 bases and J by 4 bases, with 19 bases between them. Germline CDR1 SGHVS, CDR2 FQNEAQ. This CDR3 has 16 amino acids. The CDR3 is CASSPALEGIADTQYF. Here the CDR3 DNA reads TGTGCCAGCAGCCCCGCCCTGGAGGGGATCGCAGATACGCAGTATTTT.

J is TRBJ2-7 and V is TRBV29-1; 10 nucleotides line up with TRBD2. The CDR3 contains 14 residues. J was trimmed by 0 bases and V by 7 bases; bases with no gene match: 6. Germline CDR1 and CDR2: SQVTM and ANQGSEA. The CDR3 sequence is CSARLAGNSYEQYF. CDR3 nucleotide sequence: TGCAGCGCCAGACTAGCGGGTAACTCCTACGAGCAGTACTTC.

The V and J genes are TRBV7-6 and TRBJ1-1; D might be TRBD1 (6 bases). Germline assignment: CDR1 SGHVS and CDR2 FNYEAQ. Trimming cost V 3 bases and J 5 bases, with 10 bases left between them. This CDR3 has 13 residues. CDR3 region: CASSFDRTTEAFF. In DNA form, the CDR3 reads TGTGCCAGCAGCTTTGACAGGACAACTGAAGCTTTCTTT.